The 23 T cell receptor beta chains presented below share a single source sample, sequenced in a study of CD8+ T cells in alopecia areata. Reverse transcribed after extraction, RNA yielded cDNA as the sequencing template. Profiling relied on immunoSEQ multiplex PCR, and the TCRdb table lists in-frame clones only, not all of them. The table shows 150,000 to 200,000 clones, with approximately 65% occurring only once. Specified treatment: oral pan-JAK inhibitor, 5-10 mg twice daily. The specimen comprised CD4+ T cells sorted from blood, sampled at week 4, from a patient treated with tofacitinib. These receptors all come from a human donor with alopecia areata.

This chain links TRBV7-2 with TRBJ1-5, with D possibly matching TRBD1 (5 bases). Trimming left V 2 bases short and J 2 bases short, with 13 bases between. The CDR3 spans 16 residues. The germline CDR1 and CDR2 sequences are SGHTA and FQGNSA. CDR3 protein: CASSLSGARRNQPQHF. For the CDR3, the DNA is TGTGCCAGCAGCTTAAGCGGGGCCAGGCGCAATCAGCCCCAGCATTTT.

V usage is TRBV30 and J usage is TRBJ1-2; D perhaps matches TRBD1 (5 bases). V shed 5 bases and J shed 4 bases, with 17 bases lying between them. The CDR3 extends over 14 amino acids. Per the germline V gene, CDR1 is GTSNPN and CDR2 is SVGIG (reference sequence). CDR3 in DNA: TGTGCCTGGGGAAAAATCAGGGAGATCTATGGCTACACCTTC. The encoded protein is CAWGKIREIYGYTF.

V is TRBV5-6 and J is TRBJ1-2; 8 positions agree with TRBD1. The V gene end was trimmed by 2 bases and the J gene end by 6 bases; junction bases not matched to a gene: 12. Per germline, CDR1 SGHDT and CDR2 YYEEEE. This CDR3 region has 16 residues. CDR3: CASSFGARGQSDGYTF. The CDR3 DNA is TGTGCCAGCAGCTTCGGGGCCAGGGGGCAGTCCGATGGCTACACCTTC.

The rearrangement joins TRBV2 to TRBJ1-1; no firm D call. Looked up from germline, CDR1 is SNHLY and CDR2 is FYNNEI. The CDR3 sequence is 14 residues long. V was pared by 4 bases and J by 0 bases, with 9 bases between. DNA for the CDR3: TGTGCCAGCAGTGCGCGGAGCTTGAACACTGAAGCTTTCTTT. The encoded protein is CASSARSLNTEAFF.

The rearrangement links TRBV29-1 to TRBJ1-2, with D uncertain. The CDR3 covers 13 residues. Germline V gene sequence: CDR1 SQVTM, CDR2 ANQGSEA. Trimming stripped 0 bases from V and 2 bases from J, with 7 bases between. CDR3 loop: CSVEDGRNYGYTF. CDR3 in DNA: TGCAGCGTTGAAGACGGCAGGAACTATGGCTACACCTTC.

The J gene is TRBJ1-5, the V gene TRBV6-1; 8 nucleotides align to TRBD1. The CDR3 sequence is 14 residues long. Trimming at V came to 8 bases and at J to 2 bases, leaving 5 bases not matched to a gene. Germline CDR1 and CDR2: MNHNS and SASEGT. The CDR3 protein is CASRDRLGNQPQHF. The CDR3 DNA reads TGTGCCAGCCGGGACAGGCTCGGCAATCAGCCCCAGCATTTT.

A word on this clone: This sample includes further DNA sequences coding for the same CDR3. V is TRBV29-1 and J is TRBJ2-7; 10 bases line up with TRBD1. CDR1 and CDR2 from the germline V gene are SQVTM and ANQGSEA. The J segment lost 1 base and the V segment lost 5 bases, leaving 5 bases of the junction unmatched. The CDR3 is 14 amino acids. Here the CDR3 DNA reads TGCAGCGTTCGTCCGGGACAGGGGTCCTACGAGCAGTACTTC. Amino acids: CSVRPGQGSYEQYF.

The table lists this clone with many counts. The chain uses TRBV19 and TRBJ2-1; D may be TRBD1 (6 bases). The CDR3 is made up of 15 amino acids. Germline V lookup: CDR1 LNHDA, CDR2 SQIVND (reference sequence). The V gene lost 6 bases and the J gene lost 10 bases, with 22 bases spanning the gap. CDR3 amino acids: CASRASGALIGEQFF. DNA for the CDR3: TGTGCCAGTAGGGCATCAGGGGCCCTGATCGGGGAGCAGTTCTTC.

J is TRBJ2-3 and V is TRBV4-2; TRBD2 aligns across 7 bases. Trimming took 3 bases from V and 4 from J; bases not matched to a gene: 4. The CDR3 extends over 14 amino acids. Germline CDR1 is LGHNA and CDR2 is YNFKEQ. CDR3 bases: TGTGCCAGCAGCCAGGGGGGGTACGCAGATACGCAGTATTTT. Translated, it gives CASSQGGYADTQYF.

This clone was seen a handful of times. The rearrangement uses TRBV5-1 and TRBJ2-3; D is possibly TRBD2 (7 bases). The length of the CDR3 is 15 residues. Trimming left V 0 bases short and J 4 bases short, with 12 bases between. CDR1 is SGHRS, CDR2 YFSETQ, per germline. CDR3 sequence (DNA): TGCGCCAGCAGCTTGGAGGGGGGGCTCGCAGATACGCAGTATTTT. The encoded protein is CASSLEGGLADTQYF.

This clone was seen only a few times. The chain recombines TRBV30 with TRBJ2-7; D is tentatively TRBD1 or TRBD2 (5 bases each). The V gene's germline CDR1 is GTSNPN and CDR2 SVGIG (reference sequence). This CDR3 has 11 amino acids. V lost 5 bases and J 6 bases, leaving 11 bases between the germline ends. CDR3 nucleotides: TGTGCCTGGTCAGGGAGTGGCGAGCAGTACTTC. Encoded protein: CAWSGSGEQYF.

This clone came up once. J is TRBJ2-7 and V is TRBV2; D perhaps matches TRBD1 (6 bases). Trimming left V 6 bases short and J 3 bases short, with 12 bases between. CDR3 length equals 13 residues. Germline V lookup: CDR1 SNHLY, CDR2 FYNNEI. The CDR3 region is CASRRTGIYEQYF. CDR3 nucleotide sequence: TGTGCCAGCAGACGCACAGGGATCTACGAGCAGTACTTC.

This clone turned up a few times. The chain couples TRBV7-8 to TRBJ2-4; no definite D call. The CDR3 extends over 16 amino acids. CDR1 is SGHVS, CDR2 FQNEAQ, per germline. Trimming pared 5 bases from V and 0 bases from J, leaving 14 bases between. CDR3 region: CASSPFTIAAKNIQYF. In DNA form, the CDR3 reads TGTGCCAGCAGCCCCTTTACAATAGCAGCCAAAAACATTCAGTACTTC.

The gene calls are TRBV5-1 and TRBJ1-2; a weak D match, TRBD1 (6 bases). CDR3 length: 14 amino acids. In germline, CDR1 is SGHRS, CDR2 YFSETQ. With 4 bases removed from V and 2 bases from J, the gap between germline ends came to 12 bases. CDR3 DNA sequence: TGCGCCAGCAGCCCAGAGGGGGTCAACTATGGCTACACCTTC. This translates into CASSPEGVNYGYTF. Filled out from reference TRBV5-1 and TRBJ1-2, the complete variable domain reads KAGVTQTPRYLIKTRGQQVTLSCSPISGHRSVSWYQQTPGQGLQFLFEYFSETQRNKGNFPGRFSGRQFSNSRSEMNVSTLELGDSALYLCASSPEGVNYGYTFGSGTRLTVV.

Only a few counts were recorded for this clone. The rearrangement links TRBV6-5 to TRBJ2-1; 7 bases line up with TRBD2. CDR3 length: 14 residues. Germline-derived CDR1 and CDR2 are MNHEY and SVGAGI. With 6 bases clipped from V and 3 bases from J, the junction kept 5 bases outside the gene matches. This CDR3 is CASRGGGHYNEQFF. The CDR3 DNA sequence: TGTGCCAGCAGGGGCGGGGGTCACTACAATGAGCAGTTCTTC.

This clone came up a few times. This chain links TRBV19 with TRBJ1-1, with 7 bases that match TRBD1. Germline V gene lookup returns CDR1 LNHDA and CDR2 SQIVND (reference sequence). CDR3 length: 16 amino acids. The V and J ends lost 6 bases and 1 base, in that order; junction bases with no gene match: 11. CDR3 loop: CASSLPPGQSNTEAFF. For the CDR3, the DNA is TGTGCCAGTAGCTTGCCACCGGGACAGTCGAACACTGAAGCTTTCTTT.

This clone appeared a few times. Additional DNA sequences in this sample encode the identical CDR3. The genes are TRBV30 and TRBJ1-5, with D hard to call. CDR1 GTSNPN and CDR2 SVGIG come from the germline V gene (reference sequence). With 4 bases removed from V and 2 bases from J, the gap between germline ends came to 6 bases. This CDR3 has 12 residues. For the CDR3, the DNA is TGTGCCTGGACGTCGGGCAATCAGCCCCAGCATTTT. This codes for CAWTSGNQPQHF.

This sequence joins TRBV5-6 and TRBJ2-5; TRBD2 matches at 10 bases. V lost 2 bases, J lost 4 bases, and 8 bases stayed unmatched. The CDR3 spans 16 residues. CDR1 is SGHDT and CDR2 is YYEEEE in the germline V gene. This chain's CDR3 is CASSFSPSGGRETQYF. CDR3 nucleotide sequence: TGTGCCAGCAGCTTCTCTCCTAGCGGGGGTAGAGAGACCCAGTACTTC.

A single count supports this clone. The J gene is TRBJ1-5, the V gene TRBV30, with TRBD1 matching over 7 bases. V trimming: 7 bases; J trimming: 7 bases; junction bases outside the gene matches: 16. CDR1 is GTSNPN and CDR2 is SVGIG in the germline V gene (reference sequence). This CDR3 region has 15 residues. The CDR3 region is CAFTLGTASGQPQHF. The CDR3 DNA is TGTGCCTTCACCCTTGGGACAGCTAGCGGCCAGCCCCAGCATTTT. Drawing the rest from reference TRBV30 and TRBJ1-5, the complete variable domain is SQTIHQWPATLVQPVGSPLSLECTVEGTSNPNLYWYRQAAGRGLQLLFYSVGIGQISSEVPQNLSASRPQDRQFILSSKKLLLSDSGFYLCAFTLGTASGQPQHFGDGTRLSIL.

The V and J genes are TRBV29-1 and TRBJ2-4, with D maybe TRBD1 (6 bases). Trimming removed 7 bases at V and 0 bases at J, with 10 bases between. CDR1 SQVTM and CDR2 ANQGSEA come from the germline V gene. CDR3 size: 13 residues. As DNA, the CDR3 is TGCAGCGCCGAGGGGGTAGCCAAAAACATTCAGTACTTC. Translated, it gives CSAEGVAKNIQYF.

CDR3 loop: CASSVGWEAFF. CDR3 sequence (DNA): TGTGCCAGCAGTGTAGGGTGGGAAGCTTTCTTT. This chain links TRBV2 with TRBJ1-1, with unresolved D. Germline V CDR1 and CDR2: SNHLY, FYNNEI. The ends were cut back, 4 bases at V and 8 bases at J, with 8 bases in the middle. The CDR3 has 11 residues.

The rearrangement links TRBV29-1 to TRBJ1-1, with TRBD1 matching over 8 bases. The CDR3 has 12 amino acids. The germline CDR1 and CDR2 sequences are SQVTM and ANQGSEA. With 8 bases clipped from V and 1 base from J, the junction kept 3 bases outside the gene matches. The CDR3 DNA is TGCAGCATCGGACAGGGGAACACTGAAGCTTTCTTT. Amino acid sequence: CSIGQGNTEAFF.

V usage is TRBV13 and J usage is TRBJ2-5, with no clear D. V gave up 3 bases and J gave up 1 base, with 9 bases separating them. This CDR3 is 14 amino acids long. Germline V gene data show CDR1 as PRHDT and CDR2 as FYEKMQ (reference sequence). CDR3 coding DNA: TGTGCCAGCAGCTTCCGGACCATCCAAGAGACCCAGTACTTC. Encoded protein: CASSFRTIQETQYF. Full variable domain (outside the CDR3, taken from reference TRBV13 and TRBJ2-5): AAGVIQSPRHLIKEKRETATLKCYPIPRHDTVYWYQQGPGQDPQFLISFYEKMQSDKGSIPDRFSAQQFSDYHSELNMSSLELGDSALYFCASSFRTIQETQYFGPGTRLLVL.